This T cell receptor (beta chain) is drawn from a study of T cell changes during pregnancy in multiple sclerosis. The method was immunoSEQ multiplex PCR; TCRdb's version includes in-frame clones alone and lacks a portion of them. The table has about 34,000 clones, less than 95% seen once. The CDR3 totals 16 residues. V was trimmed by 0 bases and J by 9 bases, leaving 21 bases between them. Germline V gene sequence: CDR1 SQVTM, CDR2 ANQGSEA. The material sequenced was CD8+ T cells from peripheral blood mononuclear cells, taken before pregnancy. The chain uses TRBV29-1 and TRBJ2-4; the D gene is possibly TRBD2 (6 bases). The clonotype originates from a female donor with multiple sclerosis, enrolled in a pregnancy study. The CDR3 region is CSVEDQASGRWAIQYF. CDR3 coding DNA: TGCAGCGTTGAAGATCAGGCGAGCGGGCGTTGGGCCATTCAGTACTTC.